This T cell receptor (beta chain) was captured by sequencing in a study of blood T cell repertoires in COVID-19. Across the study: Researchers got acute and convalescent COVID-19 samples from the United States, Italy and Spain. Sample material is recorded as cDNA or gDNA derived from T cells, B-cell-depleted T cells, or PBMCs.

In the original analysis: Reference gene primer amplification gave nucleated cell count estimates. Clones were read by immunoSEQ multiplex PCR, and TCRdb kept only the in-frame ones, dropping some. From that table come the V and J calls and clone size; the DNA was used to work out D and trimming. The sample holds about 120,000 clones, about nine tenths seen once. V was shortened by 1 base and J by 4 bases, with 8 bases between the two germline ends. The CDR3 is 14 amino acids. CDR1 is SGHAT and CDR2 is FQNNGV in the germline V gene. The sequence derives from a human donor with active COVID-19. The donor label of this sample is uncertain. The chain couples TRBV11-2 to TRBJ1-5; D is undetermined. What was sequenced was peripheral blood. The CDR3, as DNA: TGTGCCAGCAGCTTAGTGTCAGAAAATCAGCCCCAGCATTTT. It translates to CASSLVSENQPQHF. The variable domain in full, with the rest retrieved from reference TRBV11-2 and TRBJ1-5, is EAGVAQSPRYKIIEKRQSVAFWCNPISGHATLYWYQQILGQGPKLLIQFQNNGVVDDSQLPKDRFSAERLKGVDSTLKIQPAKLEDSAVYLCASSLVSENQPQHFGDGTRLSIL.